The 10 T cell receptor beta chains below all came from one sample that was sequenced in a study of cytomegalovirus exposure and HLA in healthy donors. Measured with immunoSEQ multiplex PCR; TCRdb has only the in-frame clones, and not every one. The sample includes approximately 270,000 clones, 65% to 90% of them seen just once. The specimen was PBMCs. The receptors shown here come from a woman between 18 and 30 years old in good health and CMV-seronegative.

This clone was observed a single time. The chain combines TRBV9 with TRBJ1-4; TRBD1 aligns across 10 bases. Germline V gene data show CDR1 as SGDLS and CDR2 as YYNGEE. This CDR3 spans 15 amino acids. The J segment lost 7 bases and the V segment lost 4 bases, leaving 7 bases of the junction unmatched. CDR3 nucleotides: TGTGCCAGCAGCTCAGACAGGGGGCGGAGTGAAAAACTGTTTTTT. This sequence encodes CASSSDRGRSEKLFF.

Regarding this clone: Other nucleotide sequences from this sample produce the same CDR3. The chain combines TRBV7-2 with TRBJ2-3, with 9 positions matching TRBD2. This CDR3 spans 15 amino acids. Trimming at V came to 8 bases and at J to 5 bases, leaving 11 bases not matched to a gene. Germline V gene data show CDR1 as SGHTA and CDR2 as FQGNSA. The CDR3: CASSLIAGAGDTQYF. The CDR3 coding sequence is TGTGCCAGCTCGTTGATAGCGGGGGCAGGAGATACGCAGTATTTT.

This clone was detected only once. The chain joins TRBV27 to TRBJ2-7; 8 nucleotides match TRBD2. CDR3 length: 15 residues. The trim removed 5 bases at V and 0 bases at J, leaving 6 bases unmatched. Looked up from germline, CDR1 is MNHEY and CDR2 is SMNVEV (reference sequence). This CDR3 is CASSPRAGDSYEQYF. Here the CDR3 DNA reads TGTGCCAGCAGTCCCCGAGCGGGGGACTCCTACGAGCAGTACTTC.

The rearrangement joins TRBV11-2 to TRBJ1-1; D not resolved. Trimming stripped 5 bases from V and 1 base from J, with 8 bases between. The CDR3 consists of 13 residues. CDR1 and CDR2 from the germline V gene are SGHAT and FQNNGV. This CDR3 is CASSPPGNTEAFF. The CDR3 DNA is TGTGCCAGCAGCCCCCCGGGGAACACTGAAGCTTTCTTT.

The rearrangement joins TRBV19 to TRBJ2-7, with D possibly matching TRBD1 (7 bases). V lost 1 base to trimming and J lost 6 bases, with 10 bases between them. Germline loops: CDR1 LNHDA, CDR2 SQIVND (reference sequence). The CDR3 consists of 13 residues. The CDR3 region is CASSIAGGGEQYF. The CDR3 DNA is TGTGCCAGTAGTATAGCAGGGGGAGGCGAGCAGTACTTC.

CDR3 DNA: TGTGCCAGCAGCTTAAAGAGGCGGGGCCTCTCCTACGAGCAGTACTTC. This sequence encodes CASSLKRRGLSYEQYF. The chain carries TRBV13 and TRBJ2-7; D may be TRBD2 (6 bases). The CDR3 loop spans 16 amino acids. Germline values: CDR1 PRHDT, CDR2 FYEKMQ (reference sequence). V shed 2 bases and J shed 0 bases, with 14 bases lying between them.

A note on this clone: The junction and the germline gene differ at one end; a read error may be behind it. CDR3 nucleotide sequence: TGTGCCGGCAGACAGGGGGCGAACACTGAAGCTTTCTTT. This translates into CAGRQGANTEAFF. The chain uses TRBV6-1 and TRBJ1-1, with TRBD1 matching 10 bases. CDR3 size: 13 residues. Germline CDR1 reads MNHNS; CDR2 reads SASEGT.

V and J are TRBV7-2 and TRBJ1-2, with D hard to call. The CDR3 spans 17 residues. Trimming shortened V by 1 base and J by 8 bases, and 23 bases separated the two germline ends. Per germline, CDR1 SGHTA and CDR2 FQGNSA. CDR3 sequence: CASSLVEGTARSQGYTF. CDR3 DNA: TGTGCCAGCAGCTTAGTAGAGGGAACGGCCAGGTCGCAGGGCTACACCTTC.

V and J are TRBV6-5 and TRBJ1-2; TRBD1 is a possible D gene (5 bases). V dropped 3 bases and J dropped 8 bases, with 13 bases sitting between them. This CDR3 has 13 residues. Germline V gene data show CDR1 as MNHEY and CDR2 as SVGAGI. Written as DNA, the CDR3 is TGTGCCAGCAGTTATTCAGGGCCATTCGGCTACACCTTC. Its protein product is CASSYSGPFGYTF.

The chain joins TRBV29-1 to TRBJ1-5; D might be TRBD1 (5 bases). CDR1 is SQVTM, CDR2 ANQGSEA, per germline. The CDR3 is made up of 12 amino acids. The germline V and J ends were trimmed by 7 bases and 4 bases, with 11 bases remaining between them. The chain's CDR3 is CSAGLLNQPQHF. DNA for the CDR3: TGCAGCGCGGGACTACTAAATCAGCCCCAGCATTTT.